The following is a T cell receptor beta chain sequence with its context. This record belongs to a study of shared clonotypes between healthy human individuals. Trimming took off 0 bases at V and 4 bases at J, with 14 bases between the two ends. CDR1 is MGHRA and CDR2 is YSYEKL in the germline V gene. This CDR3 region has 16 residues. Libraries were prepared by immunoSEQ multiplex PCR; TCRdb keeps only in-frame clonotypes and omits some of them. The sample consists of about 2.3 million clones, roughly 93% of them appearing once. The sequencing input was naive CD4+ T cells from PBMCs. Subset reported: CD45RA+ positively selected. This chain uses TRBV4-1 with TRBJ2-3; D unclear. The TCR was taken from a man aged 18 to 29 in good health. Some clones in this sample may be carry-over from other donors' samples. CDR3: CASSQDPGVVADTQYF. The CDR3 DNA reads TGCGCCAGCAGCCAAGATCCAGGAGTAGTAGCAGATACGCAGTATTTT.